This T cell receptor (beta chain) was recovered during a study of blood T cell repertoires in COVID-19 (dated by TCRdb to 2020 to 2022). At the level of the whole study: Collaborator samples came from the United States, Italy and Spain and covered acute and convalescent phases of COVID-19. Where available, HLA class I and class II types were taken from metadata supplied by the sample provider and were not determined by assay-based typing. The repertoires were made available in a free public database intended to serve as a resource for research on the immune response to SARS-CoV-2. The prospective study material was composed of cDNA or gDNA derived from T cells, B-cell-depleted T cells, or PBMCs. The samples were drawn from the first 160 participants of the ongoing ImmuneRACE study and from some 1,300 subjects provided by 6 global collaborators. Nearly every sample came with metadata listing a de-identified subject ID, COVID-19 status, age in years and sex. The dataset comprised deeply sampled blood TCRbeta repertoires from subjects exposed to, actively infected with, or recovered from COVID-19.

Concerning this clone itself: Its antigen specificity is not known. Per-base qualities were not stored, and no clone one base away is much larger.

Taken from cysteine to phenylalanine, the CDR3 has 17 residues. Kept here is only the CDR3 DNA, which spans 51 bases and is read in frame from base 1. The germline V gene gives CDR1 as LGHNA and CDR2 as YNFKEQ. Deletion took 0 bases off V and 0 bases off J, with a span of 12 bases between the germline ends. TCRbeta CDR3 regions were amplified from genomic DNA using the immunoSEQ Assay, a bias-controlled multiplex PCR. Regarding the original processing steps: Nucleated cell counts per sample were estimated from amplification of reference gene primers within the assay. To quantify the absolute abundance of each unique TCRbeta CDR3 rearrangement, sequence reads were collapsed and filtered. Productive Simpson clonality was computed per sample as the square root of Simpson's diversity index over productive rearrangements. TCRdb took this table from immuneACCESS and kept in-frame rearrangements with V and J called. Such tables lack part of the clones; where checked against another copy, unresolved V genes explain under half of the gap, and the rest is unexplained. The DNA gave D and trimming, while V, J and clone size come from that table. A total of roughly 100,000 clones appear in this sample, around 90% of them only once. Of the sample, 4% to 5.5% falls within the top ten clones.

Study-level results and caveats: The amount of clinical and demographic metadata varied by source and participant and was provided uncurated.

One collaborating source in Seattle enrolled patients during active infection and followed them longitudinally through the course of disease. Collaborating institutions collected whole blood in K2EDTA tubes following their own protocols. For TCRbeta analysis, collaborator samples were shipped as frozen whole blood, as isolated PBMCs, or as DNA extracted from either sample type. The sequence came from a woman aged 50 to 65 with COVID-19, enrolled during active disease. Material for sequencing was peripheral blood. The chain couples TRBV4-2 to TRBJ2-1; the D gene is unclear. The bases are TGTGCCAGCAGCCAAGATGCCAGCTACAGCTCCTACAATGAGCAGTTCTTC. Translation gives CASSQDASYSSYNEQFF.